The 9 T cell receptor beta chains below were found in one sample sequenced in a study of T cell clonotyping in hematopoietic cell transplantation. The protocol was immunoSEQ multiplex PCR, while the TCRdb copy is restricted to in-frame clones and leaves out a portion. The repertoire consists of roughly 1,200 clones, with roughly two thirds occurring once and the leading ten covering approximately 44%. The specimen comprised peripheral blood mononuclear cells, sampled 100 days after allogeneic stem cell transplant. The source of these receptors is a female patient between 30 and 40 years old who had an allogeneic stem cell transplant, so T cells may come from the graft donor. Some clones in this sample may be carry-over from other donors' samples.

The rearrangement uses TRBV9 and TRBJ1-6; no reliable D call. V was clipped by 5 bases and J by 7 bases, with 10 bases between them. CDR3 length: 13 residues. In germline, CDR1 is SGDLS, CDR2 YYNGEE. The CDR3 coding sequence is TGTGCCAGCAGTCGGGATGACAATTCACCCCTCCACTTT. This encodes CASSRDDNSPLHF.

The chain carries TRBV5-4 and TRBJ1-1, with D tentatively TRBD1 (5 bases). V was trimmed by 0 bases and J by 1 base, leaving 10 bases between them. The CDR3 extends over 15 amino acids. CDR1 is SGHNT, CDR2 YYREEE, per germline (reference sequence). CDR3 sequence: CASSLALGENTEAFF. Written as DNA, the CDR3 is TGTGCCAGCAGCTTGGCCTTGGGGGAGAACACTGAAGCTTTCTTT.

V and J are TRBV2 and TRBJ1-4, with a possible D match to TRBD1 (5 bases). This CDR3 has 11 amino acids. The V and J ends lost 8 bases and 11 bases respectively, with 12 bases between them. In germline, CDR1 is SNHLY, CDR2 FYNNEI. CDR3: CASGIGGKLFF. Here the CDR3 DNA reads TGTGCCAGCGGGATCGGGGGGAAACTGTTTTTT. Based on the CDR3 plus reference TRBV2 and TRBJ1-4, the full variable domain is EPEVTQTPSHQVTQMGQEVILRCVPISNHLYFYWYRQILGQKVEFLVSFYNNEISEKSEIFDDQFSVERPDGSNFTLKIRSTKLEDSAMYFCASGIGGKLFFGSGTQLSVL.

V is TRBV7-9 and J is TRBJ1-5; 9 bases align to TRBD1. After removal of 5 bases from V and 5 bases from J, the junction contained 1 base not matched to a gene. Per germline, CDR1 SEHNR and CDR2 FQNEAQ (reference sequence). The CDR3 is 13 amino acids. This CDR3 reads CASSGTGYQPQHF. CDR3 in DNA: TGTGCCAGCAGCGGGACAGGGTATCAGCCCCAGCATTTT. Drawing the rest from reference TRBV7-9 and TRBJ1-5, the complete variable domain is DTGVSQNPRHKITKRGQNVTFRCDPISEHNRLYWYRQTLGQGPEFLTYFQNEAQLEKSRLLSDRFSAERPKGSFSTLEIQRTEQGDSAMYLCASSGTGYQPQHFGDGTRLSIL.

This clone counts as hyperexpanded. DNA for the CDR3: TGTGCCAGCAGCCTTCCGGAAGAGGGGGGTGGAGAGAGTGGCTACACCTTC. This encodes CASSLPEEGGGESGYTF. The genes are TRBV13 and TRBJ1-2; TRBD1 is a possible D gene (6 bases). Trimming took off 5 bases at V and 7 bases at J, with 26 bases between the two ends. CDR3 length: 17 residues. Germline V lookup: CDR1 PRHDT, CDR2 FYEKMQ (reference sequence).

The genes are TRBV5-1 and TRBJ2-3, with 9 bases identical to TRBD2. CDR3 size: 16 residues. The germline V gene encodes CDR1 SGHRS and CDR2 YFSETQ. With V trimmed by 0 bases and J by 0 bases, 2 bases remained unmatched. This CDR3 is CASSLALAGSTDTQYF. In DNA, the CDR3 is TGCGCCAGCAGCTTGGCTCTAGCGGGAAGCACAGATACGCAGTATTTT.

By share, this clone ranks as large (0.1 to 1%). CDR3 in DNA: TGTGCCAGCAGCCTAGGGGACATCTATAGCAATCAGCCCCAGCATTTT. This gives the protein CASSLGDIYSNQPQHF. The V gene is TRBV7-6, the J gene TRBJ1-5; perhaps TRBD1 as D (6 bases). V dropped 5 bases and J dropped 0 bases, with 14 bases sitting between them. Germline V CDR1 and CDR2: SGHVS, FNYEAQ. This CDR3 comprises 16 residues. Supplemented by reference TRBV7-6 and TRBJ1-5, the full variable domain reads GAGVSQSPRYKVTKRGQDVALRCDPISGHVSLYWYRQALGQGPEFLTYFNYEAQQDKSGLPNDRFSAERPEGSISTLTIQRTEQRDSAMYRCASSLGDIYSNQPQHFGDGTRLSIL.

The V gene is TRBV7-8, the J gene TRBJ2-7; either TRBD1 or TRBD2 may supply D (6 bases each). The V end was cut by 0 bases, the J end by 1 base, with 10 bases between. The CDR3 is 15 residues long. Germline V gene data show CDR1 as SGHVS and CDR2 as FQNEAQ. CDR3 in amino acids: CASSLAGGGSYEQYF. In DNA, the CDR3 is TGTGCCAGCAGCTTAGCGGGGGGCGGGTCCTACGAGCAGTACTTC.

CDR3 DNA: TGTGCCAGCTCCGATGGACAGGAGTCCCCCTACGAGCAGTACTTC. Amino acid sequence: CASSDGQESPYEQYF. The genes are TRBV5-6 and TRBJ2-7; 7 bases match TRBD1. From germline, CDR1 is SGHDT and CDR2 YYEEEE. CDR3 size: 15 residues. V gave up 7 bases and J gave up 2 bases; unmatched junction bases: 12.